Listed below are T cell receptor beta chains from one sample, sequenced in a study of technical replicates of blood from several donors. The assay was immunoSEQ multiplex PCR, and TCRdb's table has in-frame clones only and misses some. The sample has 75,000 to 90,000 clones; 85% to 95% are singletons. The sequenced sample consisted of T cells isolated from PBMCs. The receptors stem from a human donor in good health. Both conserved end residues are part of each CDR3. A D gene is named only where the DNA matches it firmly.

v_call	d_call	j_call	cdr3_aa
TRBV7-8	NA	TRBJ1-3	CASSQERRGTIYF
TRBV28	TRBD1	TRBJ1-4	CASSSRPGQQWEKLFF
TRBV11-3	NA	TRBJ2-5	CASSLGRTAQETQYF
TRBV6-5	NA	TRBJ2-2	CASSKGGAGELFF
TRBV7-9	TRBD2	TRBJ2-1	CASNAREGSYNEQFF
TRBV29-1	NA	TRBJ1-2	CSVEDRVRKSSYGYTF
TRBV7-2	NA	TRBJ2-7	CASSLTGNEQYF
TRBV7-6	TRBD1	TRBJ2-4	CASSPNRGLAKNIQYF
TRBV7-2	TRBD1	TRBJ2-4	CASSTLTGYIQYF
TRBV6-5	TRBD1	TRBJ1-2	CASSYSGGARSYTF
TRBV11-3	NA	TRBJ2-5	CASSPEGHFQETQYF
TRBV28	TRBD1	TRBJ1-2	CASRIQGAHGYTF
TRBV28	TRBD1	TRBJ2-3	CASRAGTGPPDTQYF
TRBV28	TRBD2	TRBJ2-1	CASLPSLAGGSYNEQFF
TRBV25-1	NA	TRBJ1-5	CASQGSGNQPQHF
TRBV7-9	TRBD2	TRBJ2-1	CASSFPTAGGGNEQFF
TRBV11-2	NA	TRBJ2-1	CASSLIANEQFF
TRBV4-3	NA	TRBJ1-2	CASSQVRVSEGYTF
TRBV18	TRBD1	TRBJ2-2	CASSPPGRGLNTGELFF
TRBV21-1	NA	TRBJ2-7	CASCGGGGNEQYF
TRBV5-8	NA	TRBJ1-5	CASSTTGLSSQPQHF
TRBV18	TRBD1	TRBJ2-6	CASSPGTGDRGANVLTF
TRBV28	NA	TRBJ1-1	CASVYSGGNTEAFF
TRBV11-2	TRBD1	TRBJ2-7	CASSRDWDRLYEQYF
TRBV7-2	TRBD2	TRBJ2-2	CANTRPGGRGRSTGELFF
TRBV15	NA	TRBJ1-2	CATSSGTGSNYGYTF
TRBV6-5	TRBD1	TRBJ1-3	CASSGRGIDTIYF
TRBV30	NA	TRBJ2-7	CAWSSGRSSYEQYF
TRBV21-1	NA	TRBJ2-1	CASSKVLLGAHSIYNEQFF
TRBV6-1	NA	TRBJ1-1	CASRNRYSEAFF
TRBV28	TRBD2	TRBJ2-7	CASNSLGLAGYEQYF
TRBV9	NA	TRBJ2-7	CASSVIGGSYEQYF
TRBV27	TRBD2	TRBJ2-1	CASSKPGLLYEQFF
TRBV5-1	TRBD2	TRBJ2-1	CASSYRDYRYNEQFF
TRBV2	NA	TRBJ2-3	CASSERGGQTDTQYF
TRBV27	TRBD1	TRBJ1-5	CASGSTGGYDQPQHF